These 5 T cell receptor beta chains were sequenced from one sample in a study of PD-1 blockade in classical Hodgkin lymphoma. Each patient's relapse followed autologous stem cell transplantation, and brentuximab vedotin exposure varied. Purification of CD4+ T cells from thawed PBMCs was achieved by magnetic negative selection. Libraries were prepared by immunoSEQ multiplex PCR; TCRdb keeps only in-frame clonotypes and omits some of them. The repertoire holds about 35,000 clones, approximately 90% seen once, with less than 0.3% in the top ten. Here the sequenced sample was CD4+ T cells from blood, taken at baseline. All receptors come from a human donor with classical Hodgkin lymphoma.

The gene calls are TRBV15 and TRBJ2-7; D gene uncertain. The CDR3 totals 18 residues. Trimming took off 0 bases at V and 0 bases at J, with 18 bases between the two ends. In germline, CDR1 is LNHNV, CDR2 YYDKDF (reference sequence). In nucleotides, the CDR3 is TGTGCCACCAGCAGAGATAAAGGATCGTGGTTGAGCTCCTACGAGCAGTACTTC. Its protein product is CATSRDKGSWLSSYEQYF. The full variable domain, rest sourced from reference TRBV15 and TRBJ2-7, is DAMVIQNPRYQVTQFGKPVTLSCSQTLNHNVMYWYQQKSSQAPKLLFHYYDKDFNNEADTPDNFQSRRPNTSFCFLDIRSPGLGDTAMYLCATSRDKGSWLSSYEQYFGPGTRLTVT.

This clone was detected only a few times. The CDR3 here is CASSSVLVNTEAFF. CDR3 sequence (DNA): TGTGCCAGCAGCTCCGTCCTAGTGAACACTGAAGCTTTCTTT. The chain joins TRBV7-9 to TRBJ1-1; D gene uncertain. Germline V gives CDR1 SEHNR, CDR2 FQNEAQ (reference sequence). CDR3 size: 14 residues. The V end lost 4 bases, the J end lost 0 bases, and 9 bases lay between the germline ends.

The V gene is TRBV10-2, the J gene TRBJ2-1, with 13 bases identical to TRBD2. The V segment lost 6 bases and the J segment 7 bases; nucleotides outside the gene matches: 6. This CDR3 has 15 amino acids. CDR1 is WSHSY, CDR2 SAAADI, per germline. The CDR3 reads CASSGLAGVYNEQFF. The CDR3 nucleotides read TGCGCCAGCAGCGGACTAGCGGGAGTTTATAATGAGCAGTTCTTC.

V gene TRBV23-1 combines with J gene TRBJ2-1, with 7 bases matching TRBD2. TRBV23-1 is reported as an ORF; its role is uncertain. V lost 0 bases to trimming and J lost 4 bases; unmatched junction nucleotides: 6. The CDR3 is made up of 16 amino acids. The CDR3 DNA reads TGCGCCAGCAGTCAATCCCGGGGGGAACGGTACAATGAGCAGTTCTTC. Its protein is CASSQSRGERYNEQFF.

V gene TRBV6-4 combines with J gene TRBJ2-5, with 11 nucleotides matching TRBD2. Germline V gives CDR1 MRHNA, CDR2 SNTAGT. This CDR3 region has 19 residues. After removal of 6 bases from V and 4 bases from J, the junction contained 19 bases not matched to a gene. CDR3 sequence (DNA): TGTGCCAGCAGACCTTACCTCGCGATAGCGGGAGGGGTGCGAGAGACCCAGTACTTC. Translating it yields CASRPYLAIAGGVRETQYF.